This TCR beta chain was obtained from a study of coeliac disease. Whole-study results and caveats: Intraepithelial and lamina propria fractions were not highly pure.

With respect to this clone: The antigen is undetermined.

V shed 0 bases and J 6 bases; nucleotides not matched to a gene: 3. From germline, CDR1 is SGDLS and CDR2 YYNGEE. This CDR3 has 14 residues. Profiled with immunoSEQ multiplex PCR; TCRdb holds only in-frame clones, not every one. The repertoire has roughly 1,500 clones, almost 65% of them found once; the top ten carry 25% to 30%. The rearrangement links TRBV9 to TRBJ2-3, with TRBD2 matching over 8 bases. The receptor was derived from a woman aged 45 to 65 with celiac disease on a gluten-free diet. Sequencing was done on a sample of intraepithelial lymphocytes from the gut. CDR3 DNA: TGTGCCAGCAGCGTAGACGGGGGGGCCGATACGCAGTATTTT. Protein: CASSVDGGADTQYF.